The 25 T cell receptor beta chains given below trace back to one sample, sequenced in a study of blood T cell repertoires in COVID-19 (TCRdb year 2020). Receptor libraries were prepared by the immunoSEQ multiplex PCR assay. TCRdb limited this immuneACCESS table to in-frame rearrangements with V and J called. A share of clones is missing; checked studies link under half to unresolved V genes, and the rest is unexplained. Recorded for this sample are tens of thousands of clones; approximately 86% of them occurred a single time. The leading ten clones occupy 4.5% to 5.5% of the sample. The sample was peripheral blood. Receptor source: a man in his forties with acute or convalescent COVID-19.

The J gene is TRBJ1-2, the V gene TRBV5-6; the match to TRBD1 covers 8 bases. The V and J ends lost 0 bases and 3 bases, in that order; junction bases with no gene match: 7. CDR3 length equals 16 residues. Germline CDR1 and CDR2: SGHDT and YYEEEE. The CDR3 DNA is TGTGCCAGCAGCTTGGGGTTGCAGGGGGCGTACTATGGCTACACCTTC. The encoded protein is CASSLGLQGAYYGYTF. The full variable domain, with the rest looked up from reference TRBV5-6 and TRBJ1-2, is DAGVTQSPTHLIKTRGQQVTLRCSPKSGHDTVSWYQQALGQGPQFIFQYYEEEERQRGNFPDRFSGHQFPNYSSELNVNALLLGDSALYLCASSLGLQGAYYGYTFGSGTRLTVV.

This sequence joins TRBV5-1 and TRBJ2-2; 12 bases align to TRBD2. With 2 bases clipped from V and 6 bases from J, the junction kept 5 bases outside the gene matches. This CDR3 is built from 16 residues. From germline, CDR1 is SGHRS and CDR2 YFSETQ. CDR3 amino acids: CASSFRLAGAAGELFF. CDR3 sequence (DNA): TGCGCCAGCAGCTTCCGACTAGCGGGAGCGGCCGGGGAGCTGTTTTTT. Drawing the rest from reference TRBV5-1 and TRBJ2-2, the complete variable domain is KAGVTQTPRYLIKTRGQQVTLSCSPISGHRSVSWYQQTPGQGLQFLFEYFSETQRNKGNFPGRFSGRQFSNSRSEMNVSTLELGDSALYLCASSFRLAGAAGELFFGEGSRLTVL.

The CDR3 loop is CASSLASRDEQYF. In DNA form, the CDR3 reads TGTGCCAGCAGCTTAGCCTCTCGAGACGAGCAGTACTTC. The genes are TRBV7-6 and TRBJ2-7; D gene uncertain. The germline gives CDR1 SGHVS, CDR2 FNYEAQ. The CDR3 sequence is 13 residues long. V gave up 0 bases and J gave up 5 bases, with 8 bases separating them.

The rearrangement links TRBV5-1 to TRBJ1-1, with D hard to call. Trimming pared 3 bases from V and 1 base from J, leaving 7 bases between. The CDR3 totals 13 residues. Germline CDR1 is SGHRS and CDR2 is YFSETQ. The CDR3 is CASSYKKNTEAFF. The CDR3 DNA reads TGCGCCAGCAGCTACAAAAAGAACACTGAAGCTTTCTTT.

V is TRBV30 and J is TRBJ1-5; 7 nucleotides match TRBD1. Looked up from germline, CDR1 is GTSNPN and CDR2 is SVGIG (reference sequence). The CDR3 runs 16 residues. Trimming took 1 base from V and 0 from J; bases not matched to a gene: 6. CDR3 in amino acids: CAWSEGTVYSNQPQHF. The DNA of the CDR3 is TGTGCCTGGAGTGAGGGGACAGTTTATAGCAATCAGCCCCAGCATTTT.

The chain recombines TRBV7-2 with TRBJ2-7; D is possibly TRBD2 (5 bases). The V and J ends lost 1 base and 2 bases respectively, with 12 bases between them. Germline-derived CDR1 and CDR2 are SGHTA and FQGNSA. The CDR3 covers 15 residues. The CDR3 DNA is TGTGCCAGCAGCTTAGGAGGGTTGAACCCCTACGAGCAGTACTTC. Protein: CASSLGGLNPYEQYF. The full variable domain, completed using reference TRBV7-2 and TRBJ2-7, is GAGVSQSPSNKVTEKGKDVELRCDPISGHTALYWYRQSLGQGLEFLIYFQGNSAPDKSGLPSDRFSAERTGGSVSTLTIQRTQQEDSAVYLCASSLGGLNPYEQYFGPGTRLTVT.

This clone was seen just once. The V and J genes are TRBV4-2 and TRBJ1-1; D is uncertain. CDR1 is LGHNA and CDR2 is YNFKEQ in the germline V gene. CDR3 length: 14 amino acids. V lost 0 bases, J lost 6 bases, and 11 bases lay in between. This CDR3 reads CASSQDGGWSEAFF. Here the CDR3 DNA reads TGTGCCAGCAGCCAAGATGGAGGGTGGTCTGAAGCTTTCTTT.

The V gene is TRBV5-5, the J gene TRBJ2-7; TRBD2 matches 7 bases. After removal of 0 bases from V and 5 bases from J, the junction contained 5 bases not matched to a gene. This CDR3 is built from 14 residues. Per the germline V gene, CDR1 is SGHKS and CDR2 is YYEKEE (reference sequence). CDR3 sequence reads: CASSLGGRSHEQYF. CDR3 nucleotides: TGTGCCAGCAGCTTGGGCGGGAGATCCCACGAGCAGTACTTC.

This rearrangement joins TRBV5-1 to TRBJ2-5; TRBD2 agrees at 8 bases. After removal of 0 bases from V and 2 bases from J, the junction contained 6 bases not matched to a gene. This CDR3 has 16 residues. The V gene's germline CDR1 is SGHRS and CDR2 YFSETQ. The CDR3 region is CASSLAETSGQETQYF. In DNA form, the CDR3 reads TGCGCCAGCAGCTTGGCTGAAACTAGCGGTCAAGAGACCCAGTACTTC.

CDR3 residues: CASSEGDHHGYTF. CDR3 DNA sequence: TGTGCCAGCAGCGAGGGGGACCACCATGGCTACACCTTC. The V call is TRBV2, the J call TRBJ1-2; weak D call: TRBD1 (6 bases). V was trimmed by 6 bases and J by 6 bases, leaving 14 bases between them. This CDR3 has 13 residues. CDR1 is SNHLY and CDR2 is FYNNEI in the germline V gene.

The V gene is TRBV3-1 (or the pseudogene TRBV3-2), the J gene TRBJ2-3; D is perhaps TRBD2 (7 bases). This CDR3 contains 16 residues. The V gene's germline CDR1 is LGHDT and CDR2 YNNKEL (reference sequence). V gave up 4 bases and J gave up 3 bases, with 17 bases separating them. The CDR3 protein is CASSRGGGRGTDTQYF. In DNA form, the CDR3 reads TGTGCCAGCAGCCGGGGTGGAGGGAGGGGGACAGATACGCAGTATTTT.

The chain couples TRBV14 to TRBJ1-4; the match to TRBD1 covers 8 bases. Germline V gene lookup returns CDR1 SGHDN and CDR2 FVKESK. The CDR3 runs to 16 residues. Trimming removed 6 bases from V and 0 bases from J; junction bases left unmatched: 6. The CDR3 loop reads CASRGTGHPTNEKLFF. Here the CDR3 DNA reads TGTGCCAGCAGGGGGACAGGCCACCCAACTAATGAAAAACTGTTTTTT.

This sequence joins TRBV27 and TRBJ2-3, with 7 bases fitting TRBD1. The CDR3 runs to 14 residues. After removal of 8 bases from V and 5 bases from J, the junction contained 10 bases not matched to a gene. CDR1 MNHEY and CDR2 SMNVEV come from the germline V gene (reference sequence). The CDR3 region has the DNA TGTGCCAGCCGACCGACAGGGTTGAGAGATACGCAGTATTTT. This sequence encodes CASRPTGLRDTQYF.

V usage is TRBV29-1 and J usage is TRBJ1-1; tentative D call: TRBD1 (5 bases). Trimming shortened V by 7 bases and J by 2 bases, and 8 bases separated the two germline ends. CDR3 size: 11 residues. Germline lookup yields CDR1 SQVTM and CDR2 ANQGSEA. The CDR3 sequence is CSATGNTEAFF. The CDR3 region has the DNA TGCAGCGCTACAGGTAACACTGAAGCTTTCTTT. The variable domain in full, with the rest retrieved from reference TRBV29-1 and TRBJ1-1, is SAVISQKPSRDICQRGTSLTIQCQVDSQVTMMFWYRQQPGQSLTLIATANQGSEATYESGFVIDKFPISRPNLTFSTLTVSNMSPEDSSIYLCSATGNTEAFFGQGTRLTVV.

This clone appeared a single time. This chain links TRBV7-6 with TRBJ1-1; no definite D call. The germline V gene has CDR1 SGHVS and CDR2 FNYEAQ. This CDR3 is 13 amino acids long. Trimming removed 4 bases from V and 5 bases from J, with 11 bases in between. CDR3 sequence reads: CASSSSEATEAFF. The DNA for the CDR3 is TGTGCCAGCAGCTCCAGCGAGGCGACTGAAGCTTTCTTT. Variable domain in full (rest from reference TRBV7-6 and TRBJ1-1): GAGVSQSPRYKVTKRGQDVALRCDPISGHVSLYWYRQALGQGPEFLTYFNYEAQQDKSGLPNDRFSAERPEGSISTLTIQRTEQRDSAMYRCASSSSEATEAFFGQGTRLTVV.

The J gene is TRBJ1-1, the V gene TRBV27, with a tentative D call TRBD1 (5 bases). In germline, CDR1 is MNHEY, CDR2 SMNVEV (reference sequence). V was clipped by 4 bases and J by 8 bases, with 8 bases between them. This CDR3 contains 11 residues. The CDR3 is CASSSPGEAFF. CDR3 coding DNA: TGTGCCAGCAGTTCGCCAGGGGAAGCTTTCTTT.

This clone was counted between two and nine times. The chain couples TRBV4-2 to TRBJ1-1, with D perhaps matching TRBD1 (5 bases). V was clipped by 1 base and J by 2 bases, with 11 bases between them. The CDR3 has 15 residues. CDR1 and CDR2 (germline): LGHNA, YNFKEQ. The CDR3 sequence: CASSQGGNGNTEAFF. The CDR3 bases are TGTGCCAGCAGCCAAGGGGGCAACGGAAACACTGAAGCTTTCTTT.

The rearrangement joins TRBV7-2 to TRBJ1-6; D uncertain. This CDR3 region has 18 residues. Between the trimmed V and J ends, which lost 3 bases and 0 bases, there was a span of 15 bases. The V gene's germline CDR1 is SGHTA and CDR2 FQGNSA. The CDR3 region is CASSLYIGGSSYNSPLHF. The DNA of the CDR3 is TGTGCCAGCAGCTTGTATATTGGCGGGAGCTCCTATAATTCACCCCTCCACTTT.

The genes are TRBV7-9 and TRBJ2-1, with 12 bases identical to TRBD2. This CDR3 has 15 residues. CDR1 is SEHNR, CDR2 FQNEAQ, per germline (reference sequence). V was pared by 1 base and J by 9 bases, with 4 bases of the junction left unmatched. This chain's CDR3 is CASSLGLAGAGEQFF. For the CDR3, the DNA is TGTGCCAGCAGCTTAGGACTAGCGGGAGCCGGTGAGCAGTTCTTC.

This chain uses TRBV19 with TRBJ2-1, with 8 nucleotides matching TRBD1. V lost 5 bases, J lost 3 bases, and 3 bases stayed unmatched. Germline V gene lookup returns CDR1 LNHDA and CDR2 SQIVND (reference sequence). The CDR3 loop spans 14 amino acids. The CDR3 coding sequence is TGTGCCAGTAGTGTCGGACAGGGCTACAATGAGCAGTTCTTC. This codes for CASSVGQGYNEQFF.

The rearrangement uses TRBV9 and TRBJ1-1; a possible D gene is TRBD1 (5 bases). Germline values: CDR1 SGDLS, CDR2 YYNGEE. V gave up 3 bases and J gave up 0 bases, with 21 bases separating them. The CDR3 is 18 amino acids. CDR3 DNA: TGTGCCAGCAGCGCTCTTGGAGGGACCCGAACACTGAACACTGAAGCTTTCTTT. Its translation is CASSALGGTRTLNTEAFF.

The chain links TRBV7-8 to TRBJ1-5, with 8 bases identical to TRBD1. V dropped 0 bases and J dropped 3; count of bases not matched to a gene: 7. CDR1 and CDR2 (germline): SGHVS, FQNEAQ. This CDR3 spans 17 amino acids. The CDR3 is CASSLAFGQGTNQPQHF. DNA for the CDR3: TGTGCCAGCAGCTTAGCTTTCGGACAGGGCACCAATCAGCCCCAGCATTTT.

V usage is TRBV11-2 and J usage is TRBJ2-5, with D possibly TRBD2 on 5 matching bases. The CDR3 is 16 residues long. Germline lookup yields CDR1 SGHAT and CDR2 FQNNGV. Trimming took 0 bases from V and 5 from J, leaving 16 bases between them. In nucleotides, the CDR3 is TGTGCCAGCAGCTTAGATTGGGGTCGAGGGTACGAGACCCAGTACTTC. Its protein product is CASSLDWGRGYETQYF.

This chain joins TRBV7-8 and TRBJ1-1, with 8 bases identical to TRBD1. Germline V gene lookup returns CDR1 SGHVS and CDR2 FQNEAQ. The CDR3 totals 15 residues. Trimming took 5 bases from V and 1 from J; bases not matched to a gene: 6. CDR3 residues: CASSLGQGANTEAFF. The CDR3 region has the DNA TGTGCCAGCAGCCTCGGACAGGGTGCGAACACTGAAGCTTTCTTT.

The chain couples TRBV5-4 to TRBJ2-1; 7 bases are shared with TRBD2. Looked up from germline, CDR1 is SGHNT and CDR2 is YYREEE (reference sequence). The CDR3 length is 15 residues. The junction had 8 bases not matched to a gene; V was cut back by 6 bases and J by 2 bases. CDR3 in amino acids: CASTVTSVAYNEQFF. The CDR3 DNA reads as TGTGCCAGCACCGTCACTAGCGTTGCCTACAATGAGCAGTTCTTC.